This T cell receptor beta chain comes out of a study of T cell changes during pregnancy in multiple sclerosis. This CDR3 contains 13 residues. Per the germline V gene, CDR1 is SGHNT and CDR2 is YYREEE (reference sequence). V lost 6 bases and J lost 4, with 13 bases in between. TCRdb's table, derived via immunoSEQ multiplex PCR, lists solely in-frame clones and lacks some. This table holds around 50,000 clones, roughly nine tenths found once. Sequenced here: CD8+ T cells from peripheral blood mononuclear cells, sampled in the second trimester of pregnancy. The chain has TRBV5-4 and TRBJ1-2; unclear D gene. This TCR was sampled from a female donor with multiple sclerosis, enrolled in a pregnancy study. The CDR3 protein is CASTTGALYGYTF. In nucleotides, the CDR3 is TGTGCCAGCACTACGGGAGCGCTCTATGGCTACACCTTC.